Sequencing of this T cell receptor beta chain was carried out in a study of a mutant IDH1 vaccine in newly diagnosed glioma. As for the study in general: Patients got their first vaccination 4-6 weeks after radiotherapy alone, or with temozolomide cycles. Patients had received radiotherapy, temozolomide, or both previously, most receiving both.

To note about this clone: Its antigen is currently unknown.

Time point described: week 47, end of study. In the vaccine, a single dose held 300 ug of the mutant IDH1 20-mer peptide, along with topical imiquimod. Profiled with immunoSEQ multiplex PCR; TCRdb holds only in-frame clones, not every one. The data show 40,000 or so clones, with 65% to 90% seen just once and approximately 18% held by the top ten. Germline V gene sequence: CDR1 SGDLS, CDR2 YYNGEE. The CDR3 length is 19 residues. V dropped 2 bases and J dropped 1 base, with 19 bases sitting between them. The origin of this receptor is a man aged 18 to 29 with glioma. Some clones in this sample may be carry-over from other donors' samples. V usage is TRBV9 and J usage is TRBJ2-6; possibly TRBD2 for D (5 bases). The sequences come from PBMCs, collected from a glioma patient whose treatment included an IDH1 peptide vaccine. The CDR3 is CASSVPFDPGRSGANVLTF. The CDR3 bases are TGTGCCAGCAGCGTCCCCTTTGACCCGGGGAGATCTGGGGCCAACGTCCTGACTTTC.